This T cell receptor beta chain was sequenced in a study of CD8 T cells in Susac syndrome. After extraction with the RNeasy kit, about 0.45 to 1 ug of the RNA was reverse transcribed using random hexamers. The method of amplification for TCR beta CDR3 was immunoSEQ multiplex PCR, covering 54 Vbeta and 13 Jbeta. TCRdb reanalysed the immunoSEQ multiplex PCR reads using MiXCR and keeps one entry per CDR3 protein. The sample yields 150,000 to 200,000 distinct CDR3 sequences, approximately 90% seen once. V gave up 4 bases and J gave up 5 bases; unmatched junction bases: 3. Germline V gene lookup returns CDR1 MNHNY and CDR2 SVGAGI (reference sequence). The CDR3 is 14 amino acids. TCR beta sequencing covered blood CD8+ and CD4+ T cells. FACS enriched CD8+ TEMRA cells, while bulk CD8+ and CD4+ were negatively isolated.

Sequenced sample: CD4+ T cells from PBMCs. V usage is TRBV6-6 and J usage is TRBJ2-1; 9 bases are a match to TRBD2. The source of this sequence is a human donor in good health. This CDR3 reads CASSLTSGDNEQFF. CDR3 nucleotides: TGTGCCAGCAGTTTGACTAGCGGAGACAATGAGCAGTTCTTC.